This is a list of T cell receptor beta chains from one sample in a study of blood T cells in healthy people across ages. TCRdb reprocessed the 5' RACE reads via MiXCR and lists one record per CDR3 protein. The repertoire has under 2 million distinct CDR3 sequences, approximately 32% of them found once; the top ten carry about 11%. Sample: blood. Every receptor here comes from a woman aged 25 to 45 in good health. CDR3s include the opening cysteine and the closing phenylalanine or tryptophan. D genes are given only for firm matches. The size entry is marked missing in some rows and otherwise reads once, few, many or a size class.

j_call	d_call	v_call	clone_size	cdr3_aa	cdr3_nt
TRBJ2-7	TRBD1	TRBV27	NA	CASSLSYPGTGLYEQYF	TGTGCCAGCAGTTTATCTTATCCCGGGACAGGGCTTTACGAGCAGTACTTC
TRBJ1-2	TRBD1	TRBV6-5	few	CASSGGTVYGYTF	TGTGCCAGCAGCGGCGGGACAGTCTATGGCTACACCTTC
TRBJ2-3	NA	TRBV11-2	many	CASSLGAGDTQYF	TGTGCCAGCAGCTTAGGTGCAGGTGATACGCAGTATTTT
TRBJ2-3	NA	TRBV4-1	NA	CASSRVAGSTDTRYF	TGCGCCAGCAGCCGCGTCGCGGGGAGCACAGATACGCGGTATTTT
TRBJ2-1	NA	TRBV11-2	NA	CASSWGVLDSHNEQFF	TGTGCCAGCAGCTGGGGGGTCCTAGACTCCCACAATGAGCAGTTCTTC
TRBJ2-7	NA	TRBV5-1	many	CASSSNYEQYF	TGTGCCAGCAGTTCCAACTACGAGCAGTACTTC
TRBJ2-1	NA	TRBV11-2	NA	CANSRLGNNEQFF	TGTGCCAACAGTCGGTTGGGCAATAATGAGCAGTTCTTC
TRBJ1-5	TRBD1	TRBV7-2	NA	CASSLDRATAQPQHF	TGTGCCAGCAGCTTGGACAGGGCTACGGCTCAGCCCCAGCATTTT
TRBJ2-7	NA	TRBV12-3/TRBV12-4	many	CASSSKGGFSYEQYF	TGTGCCAGCAGTTCCAAGGGGGGGTTCTCCTACGAGCAGTACTTC
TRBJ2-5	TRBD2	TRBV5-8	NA	CASSLSRLAGGLYQETQYF	TGTGCCAGCAGCTTGTCCCGACTAGCGGGGGGACTGTACCAAGAGACCCAGTACTTC
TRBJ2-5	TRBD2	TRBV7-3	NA	CASSLRGRGSQETQYF	TGTGCCAGCAGCTTAAGAGGGCGGGGGTCACAAGAGACCCAGTACTTC
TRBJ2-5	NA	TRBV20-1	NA	CSAPALGGEQETQYF	TGCAGTGCTCCGGCTCTAGGTGGGGAACAAGAGACCCAGTACTTC
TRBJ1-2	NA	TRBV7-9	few	CASSIGLGSNYGYTF	TGTGCCAGCAGCATCGGACTCGGGAGTAACTATGGCTACACCTTC
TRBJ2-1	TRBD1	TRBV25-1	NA	CASSDYYGTGRGNEQFF	TGTGCCAGCAGTGATTACTACGGGACAGGGCGGGGGAATGAGCAGTTCTTC
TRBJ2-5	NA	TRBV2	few	CASSVRRETQYF	TGTGCCAGCAGTGTAAGGAGAGAGACCCAGTACTTC
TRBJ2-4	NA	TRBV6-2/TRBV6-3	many	CASLGFEGAKNIQYF	TGTGCCTCCCTCGGGTTCGAAGGAGCCAAAAACATTCAGTACTTC
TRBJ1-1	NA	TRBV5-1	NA	CASSPAPRTEAFF	TGCGCCAGCAGCCCGGCCCCTCGGACTGAAGCTTTCTTT
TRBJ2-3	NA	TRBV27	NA	CASSWGTSGTGTQYF	TGTGCCAGCAGTTGGGGGACCTCGGGAACCGGTACGCAGTATTTT
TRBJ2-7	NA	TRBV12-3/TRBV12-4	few	CASSPGSRDPDEQYF	TGTGCCAGCAGCCCTGGGTCGCGCGACCCGGACGAGCAGTACTTC
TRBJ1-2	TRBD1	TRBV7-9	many	CASSLTGAGYTF	TGTGCCAGCAGCCTGACAGGGGCTGGCTACACCTTC
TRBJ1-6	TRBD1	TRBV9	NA	CASSSNRGPLDSPLHF	TGTGCCAGCAGCAGCAACAGGGGGCCTTTGGATTCACCCCTCCACTTT
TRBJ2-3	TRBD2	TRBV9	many	CASSVAGLAGESTDTQYF	TGTGCCAGCAGCGTAGCGGGACTAGCGGGGGAGAGCACAGATACGCAGTATTTT
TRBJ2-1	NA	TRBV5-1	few	CASSLHQNEQFF	TGCGCCAGCAGCTTGCACCAGAATGAGCAGTTCTTC
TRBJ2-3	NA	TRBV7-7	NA	CASSSSDRDTQYF	TGTGCCAGCAGCTCCTCTGACAGAGACACGCAGTATTTT